This TCR beta chain derives from a study of control samples from healthy donors and cancer patients. Data came from immunoSEQ multiplex PCR; TCRdb stores just in-frame clones and leaves some out. The sample holds approximately 110,000 clones, roughly 80% seen once. Germline CDR1 reads ENHRY; CDR2 reads SYGVKD. This CDR3 is built from 14 residues. Trimming left V 8 bases short and J 1 base short, with 12 bases between. The TCR was taken from a woman in her forties or fifties in good health. Specimen: blood. The V and J genes are TRBV10-3 and TRBJ2-1; perhaps D is TRBD1 or TRBD2 (5 bases each). The CDR3 here is CAILRDQSYNEQFF. The DNA for the CDR3 is TGTGCCATCCTCCGGGACCAATCCTACAATGAGCAGTTCTTC.